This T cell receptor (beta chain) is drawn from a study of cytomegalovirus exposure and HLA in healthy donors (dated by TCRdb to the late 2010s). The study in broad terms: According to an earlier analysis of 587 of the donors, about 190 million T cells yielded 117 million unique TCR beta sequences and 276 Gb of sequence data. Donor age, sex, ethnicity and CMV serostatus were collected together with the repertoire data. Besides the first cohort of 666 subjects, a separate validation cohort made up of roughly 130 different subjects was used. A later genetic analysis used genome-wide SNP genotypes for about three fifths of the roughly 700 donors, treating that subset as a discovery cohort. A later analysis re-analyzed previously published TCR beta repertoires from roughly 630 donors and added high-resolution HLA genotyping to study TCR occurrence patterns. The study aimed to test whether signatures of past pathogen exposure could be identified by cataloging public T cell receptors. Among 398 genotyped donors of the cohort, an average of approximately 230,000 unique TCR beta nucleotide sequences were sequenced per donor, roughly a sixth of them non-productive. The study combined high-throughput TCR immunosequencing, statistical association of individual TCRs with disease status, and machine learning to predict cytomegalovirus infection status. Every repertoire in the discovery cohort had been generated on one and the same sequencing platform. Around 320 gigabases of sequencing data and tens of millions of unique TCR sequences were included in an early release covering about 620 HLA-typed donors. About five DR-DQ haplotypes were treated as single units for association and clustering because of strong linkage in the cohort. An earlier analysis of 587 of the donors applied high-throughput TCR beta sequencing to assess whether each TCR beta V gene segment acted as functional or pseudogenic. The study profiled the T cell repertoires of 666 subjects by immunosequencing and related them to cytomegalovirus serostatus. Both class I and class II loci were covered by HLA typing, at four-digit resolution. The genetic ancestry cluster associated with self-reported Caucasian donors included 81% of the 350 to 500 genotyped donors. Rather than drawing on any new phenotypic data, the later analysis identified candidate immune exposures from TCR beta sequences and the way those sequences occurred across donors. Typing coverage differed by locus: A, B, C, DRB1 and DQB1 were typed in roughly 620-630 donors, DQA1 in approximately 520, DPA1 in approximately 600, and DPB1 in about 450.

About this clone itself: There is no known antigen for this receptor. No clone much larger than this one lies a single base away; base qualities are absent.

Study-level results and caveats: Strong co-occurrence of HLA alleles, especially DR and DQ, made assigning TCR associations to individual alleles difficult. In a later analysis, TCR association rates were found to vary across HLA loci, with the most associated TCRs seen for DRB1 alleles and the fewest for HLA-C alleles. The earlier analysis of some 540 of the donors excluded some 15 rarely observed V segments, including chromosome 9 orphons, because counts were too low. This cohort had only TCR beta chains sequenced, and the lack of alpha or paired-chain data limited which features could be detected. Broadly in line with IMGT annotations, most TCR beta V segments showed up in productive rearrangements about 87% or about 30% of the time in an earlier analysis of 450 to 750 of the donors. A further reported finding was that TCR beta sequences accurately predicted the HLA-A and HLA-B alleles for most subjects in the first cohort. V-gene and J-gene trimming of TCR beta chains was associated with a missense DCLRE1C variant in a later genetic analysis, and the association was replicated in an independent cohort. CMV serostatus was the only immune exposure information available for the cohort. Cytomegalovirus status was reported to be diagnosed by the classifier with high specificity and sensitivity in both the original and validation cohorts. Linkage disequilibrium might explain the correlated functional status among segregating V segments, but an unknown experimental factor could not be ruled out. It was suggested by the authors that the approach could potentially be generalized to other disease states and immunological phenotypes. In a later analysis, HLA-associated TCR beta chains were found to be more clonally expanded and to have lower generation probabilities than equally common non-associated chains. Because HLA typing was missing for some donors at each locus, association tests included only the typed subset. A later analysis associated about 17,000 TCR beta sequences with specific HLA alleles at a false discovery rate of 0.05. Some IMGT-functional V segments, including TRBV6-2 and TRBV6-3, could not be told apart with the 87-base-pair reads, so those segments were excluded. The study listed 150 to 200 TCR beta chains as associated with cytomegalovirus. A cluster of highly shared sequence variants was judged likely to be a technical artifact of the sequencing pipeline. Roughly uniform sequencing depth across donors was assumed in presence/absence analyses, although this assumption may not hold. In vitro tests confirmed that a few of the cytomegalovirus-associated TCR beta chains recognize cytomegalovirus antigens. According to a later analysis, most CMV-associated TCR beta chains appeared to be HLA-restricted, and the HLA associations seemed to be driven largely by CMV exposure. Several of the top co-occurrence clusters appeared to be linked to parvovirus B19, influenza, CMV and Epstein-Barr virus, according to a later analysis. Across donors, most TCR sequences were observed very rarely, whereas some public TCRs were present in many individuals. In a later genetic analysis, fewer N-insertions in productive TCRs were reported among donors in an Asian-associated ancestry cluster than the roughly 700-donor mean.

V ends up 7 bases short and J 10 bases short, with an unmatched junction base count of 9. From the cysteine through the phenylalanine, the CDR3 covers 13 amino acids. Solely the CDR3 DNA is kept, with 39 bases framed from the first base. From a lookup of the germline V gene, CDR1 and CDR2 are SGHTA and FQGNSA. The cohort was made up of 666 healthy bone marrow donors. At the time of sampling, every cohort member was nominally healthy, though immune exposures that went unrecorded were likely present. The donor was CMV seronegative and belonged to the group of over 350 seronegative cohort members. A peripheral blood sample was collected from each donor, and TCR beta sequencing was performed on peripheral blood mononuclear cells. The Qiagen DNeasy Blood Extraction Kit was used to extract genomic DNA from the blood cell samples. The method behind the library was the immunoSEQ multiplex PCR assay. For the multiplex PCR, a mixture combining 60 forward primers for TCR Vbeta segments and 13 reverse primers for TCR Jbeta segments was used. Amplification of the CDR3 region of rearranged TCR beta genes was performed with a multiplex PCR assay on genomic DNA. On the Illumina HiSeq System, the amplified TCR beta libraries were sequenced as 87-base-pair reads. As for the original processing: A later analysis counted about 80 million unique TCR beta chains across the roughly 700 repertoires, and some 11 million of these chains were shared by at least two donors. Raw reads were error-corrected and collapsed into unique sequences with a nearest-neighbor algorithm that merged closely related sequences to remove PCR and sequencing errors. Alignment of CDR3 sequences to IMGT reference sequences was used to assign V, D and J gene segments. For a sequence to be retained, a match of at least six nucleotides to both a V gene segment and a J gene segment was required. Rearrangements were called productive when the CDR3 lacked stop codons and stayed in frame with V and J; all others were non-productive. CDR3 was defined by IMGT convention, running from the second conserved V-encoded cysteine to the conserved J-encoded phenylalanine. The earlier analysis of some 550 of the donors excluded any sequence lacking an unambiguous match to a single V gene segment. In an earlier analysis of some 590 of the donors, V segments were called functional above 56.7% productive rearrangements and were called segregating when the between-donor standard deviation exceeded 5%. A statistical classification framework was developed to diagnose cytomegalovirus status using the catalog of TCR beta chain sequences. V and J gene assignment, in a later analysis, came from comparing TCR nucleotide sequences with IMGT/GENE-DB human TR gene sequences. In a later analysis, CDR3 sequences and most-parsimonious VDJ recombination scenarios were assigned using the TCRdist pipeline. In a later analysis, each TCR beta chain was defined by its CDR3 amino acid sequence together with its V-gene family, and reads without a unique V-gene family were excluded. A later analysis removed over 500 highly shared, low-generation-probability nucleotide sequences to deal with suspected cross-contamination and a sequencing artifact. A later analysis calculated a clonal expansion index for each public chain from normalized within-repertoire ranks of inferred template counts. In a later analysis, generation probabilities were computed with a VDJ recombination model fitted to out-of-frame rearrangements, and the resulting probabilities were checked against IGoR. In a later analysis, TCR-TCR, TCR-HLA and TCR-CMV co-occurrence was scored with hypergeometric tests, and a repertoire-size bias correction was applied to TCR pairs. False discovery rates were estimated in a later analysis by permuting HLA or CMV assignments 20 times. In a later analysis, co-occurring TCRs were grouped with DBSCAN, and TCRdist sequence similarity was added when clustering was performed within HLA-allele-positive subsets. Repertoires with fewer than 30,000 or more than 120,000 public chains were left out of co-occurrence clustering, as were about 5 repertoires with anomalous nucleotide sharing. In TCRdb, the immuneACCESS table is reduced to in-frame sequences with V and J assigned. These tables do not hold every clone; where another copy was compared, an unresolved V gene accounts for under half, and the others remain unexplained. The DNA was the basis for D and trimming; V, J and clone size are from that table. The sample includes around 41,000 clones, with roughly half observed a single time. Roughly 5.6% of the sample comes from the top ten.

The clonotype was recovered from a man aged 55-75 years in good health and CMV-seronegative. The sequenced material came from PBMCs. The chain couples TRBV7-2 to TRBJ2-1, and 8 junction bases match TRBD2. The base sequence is TGTGCCAGCACCTCCGGGACTAGATCAGAGCAGTTCTTC. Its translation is CASTSGTRSEQFF.